The 30 T cell receptor beta chains given below trace back to one sample, sequenced in a study of Ad26.COV2.S vaccination and SARS-CoV-2 variants. The treatment is: roughly 18 received Ad26.COV2.S at low or high dose, single or two shots; 5 received placebo; per-sample allocation not given. The investigators took samples on day 63 after the first vaccine or placebo injection. Here immunoSEQ multiplex PCR was the method, and the copy in TCRdb shows in-frame clones only, minus some. This sample has hundreds of thousands of clones; approximately 92% occur once, and the top ten carry 9% to 15%. Here the sequenced sample was peripheral blood, taken in a trial of Ad26.COV2.S vaccine versus placebo. Receptors originate from a person aged 18-60 years who received the Ad26.COV2.S COVID-19 vaccine or a placebo.

This sequence joins TRBV5-4 and TRBJ2-1; 9 bases map to TRBD1. CDR1 and CDR2 from the germline V gene are SGHNT and YYREEE (reference sequence). The CDR3 is made up of 14 amino acids. V lost 10 bases and J lost 4; bases outside the gene matches: 9. The CDR3, as DNA: TGTGCCGTATCTCCGGGACAGGGTTACAATGAGCAGTTCTTC. Residues: CAVSPGQGYNEQFF.

V usage is TRBV9 and J usage is TRBJ2-7; D gene ambiguous. The germline CDR1 and CDR2 sequences are SGDLS and YYNGEE. The CDR3 is 19 residues long. V lost 0 bases to trimming and J lost 0 bases, with 22 bases between them. For the CDR3, the DNA is TGTGCCAGCAGCGTAGTAAGTGAGAGGATAGGGCCGAGCTCCTACGAGCAGTACTTC. This translates into CASSVVSERIGPSSYEQYF. The whole variable domain, filled in from reference TRBV9 and TRBJ2-7, reads DSGVTQTPKHLITATGQRVTLRCSPRSGDLSVYWYQQSLDQGLQFLIQYYNGEERAKGNILERFSAQQFPDLHSELNLSSLELGDSALYFCASSVVSERIGPSSYEQYFGPGTRLTVT.

The chain links TRBV7-2 to TRBJ2-1, with no clear D. Germline values: CDR1 SGHTA, CDR2 FQGNSA. Trimming pared 0 bases from V and 5 bases from J, leaving 11 bases between. The length of the CDR3 is 15 residues. CDR3 loop: CASSLAEWGNNEQFF. For the CDR3, the DNA is TGTGCCAGCAGCTTAGCCGAGTGGGGTAACAATGAGCAGTTCTTC.

This chain joins TRBV15 and TRBJ1-2, with D uncertain. This CDR3 has 12 residues. CDR1 is LNHNV and CDR2 is YYDKDF in the germline V gene (reference sequence). The V gene lost 0 bases and the J gene lost 10 bases, with 9 bases spanning the gap. CDR3 coding DNA: TGTGCCACCAGCAGAGATGCATGGTTCTACACCTTC. Translation: CATSRDAWFYTF.

The genes are TRBV5-6 and TRBJ2-3, with 7 positions matching TRBD1. The CDR3 totals 14 residues. Trimming took 5 bases from V and 1 from J; bases not matched to a gene: 4. The germline gives CDR1 SGHDT, CDR2 YYEEEE. CDR3 residues: CASRDTGGTDTQYF. The DNA for the CDR3 is TGTGCCAGCAGGGATACAGGGGGCACAGATACGCAGTATTTT.

For this clone: Mismatch with germline at one junction end may stem from a read error. V is TRBV7-7 and J is TRBJ2-5; D unresolved. The CDR3 is made up of 13 amino acids. The germline gives CDR1 SSHAT, CDR2 FNYEAQ (reference sequence). The CDR3 region has the DNA TGTGCTAGCAGCCCCGGGCCTAAAGAGACCCAGTACTTC. Translating gives CASSPGPKETQYF.

The chain uses TRBV19 and TRBJ2-1; D unclear. The ends were cut back, 6 bases at V and 4 bases at J, with 13 bases in the middle. Germline lookup yields CDR1 LNHDA and CDR2 SQIVND (reference sequence). The CDR3 covers 14 residues. CDR3 nucleotide sequence: TGTGCCAGTAGCCCGACGACCGGTTACAATGAGCAGTTCTTC. This codes for CASSPTTGYNEQFF.

This clone showed up just once. The chain combines TRBV6-2 or TRBV6-3 with TRBJ2-1; 7 nucleotides align to TRBD2. The CDR3 is made up of 13 amino acids. J was trimmed by 9 bases and V by 2 bases; bases with no gene match: 4. Germline CDR1 is MNHEY and CDR2 is SVGEGT. The CDR3 loop reads CASSYGGGGEQFF. The DNA of the CDR3 is TGTGCCAGCAGTTACGGGGGGGGAGGTGAGCAGTTCTTC.

This clone was recorded only once. The rearrangement uses TRBV4-2 and TRBJ2-2, with 8 bases fitting TRBD2. The CDR3 has 17 residues. Trimming at V came to 4 bases and at J to 5 bases, leaving 12 bases not matched to a gene. Germline CDR1 reads LGHNA; CDR2 reads YNFKEQ. CDR3: CASSPPLAVAGTGELFF. As DNA, the CDR3 is TGTGCCAGCAGCCCCCCTCTGGCGGTAGCGGGAACCGGGGAGCTGTTTTTT.

This clone came up once. This chain links TRBV15 with TRBJ2-1; 9 positions agree with TRBD2. The germline V gene encodes CDR1 LNHNV and CDR2 YYDKDF (reference sequence). The CDR3 covers 15 residues. Trimming cost V 2 bases and J 7 bases; bases outside gene matches: 6. The CDR3 loop is CATSRPGTSWNEQFF. The CDR3 coding sequence is TGTGCCACCAGCAGACCCGGGACTAGCTGGAATGAGCAGTTCTTC.

V gene TRBV6-2 or TRBV6-3 combines with J gene TRBJ2-1; D might be TRBD1 (6 bases). Germline CDR1 and CDR2: MNHEY and SVGEGT. There are 15 residues in the CDR3. Trimming removed 2 bases at V and 4 bases at J, with 12 bases between. CDR3 bases: TGTGCCAGCAGTTACGCCGGGACACGATACAATGAGCAGTTCTTC. Its translation: CASSYAGTRYNEQFF.

The chain is built from TRBV9 and TRBJ2-3, with 10 bases aligning to TRBD2. Trimming removed 0 bases from V and 1 base from J; junction bases left unmatched: 5. CDR3 size: 17 residues. The germline V gene has CDR1 SGDLS and CDR2 YYNGEE. CDR3 protein: CASSVEASGSGTDTQYF. The CDR3 DNA reads as TGTGCCAGCAGCGTAGAGGCTAGCGGGAGCGGCACAGATACGCAGTATTTT.

CDR3 protein: CASTRGLASHNEQFF. As DNA, the CDR3 is TGTGCCAGCACTCGAGGACTAGCGAGTCACAATGAGCAGTTCTTC. The genes are TRBV2 and TRBJ2-1; TRBD2 aligns across 9 bases. J gave up 5 bases and V 7 bases, and 9 bases lay outside the gene matches. The CDR3 has 15 amino acids. Germline CDR1 is SNHLY and CDR2 is FYNNEI.

This chain joins TRBV11-2 and TRBJ2-3; D remains unclear. Germline V gene data show CDR1 as SGHAT and CDR2 as FQNNGV. With 3 bases removed from V and 1 base from J, the gap between germline ends came to 5 bases. This CDR3 contains 13 residues. In DNA form, the CDR3 reads TGTGCCAGCAGCTTCGGTGGCACAGATACGCAGTATTTT. Translated: CASSFGGTDTQYF.

The chain employs TRBV5-1 and TRBJ2-7, with D maybe TRBD2 (5 bases). The CDR3 totals 15 residues. Germline V gene sequence: CDR1 SGHRS, CDR2 YFSETQ. V dropped 6 bases and J dropped 2 bases, with 18 bases sitting between them. In DNA form, the CDR3 reads TGCGCCAGCACCCCCCTCGGAGCGGAGGCCTACGAGCAGTACTTC. Amino acid sequence: CASTPLGAEAYEQYF. The full variable domain, completed using reference TRBV5-1 and TRBJ2-7, is KAGVTQTPRYLIKTRGQQVTLSCSPISGHRSVSWYQQTPGQGLQFLFEYFSETQRNKGNFPGRFSGRQFSNSRSEMNVSTLELGDSALYLCASTPLGAEAYEQYFGPGTRLTVT.

V and J are TRBV6-2 or TRBV6-3 and TRBJ2-1; D possibly corresponds to TRBD1 (6 bases). V lost 0 bases to trimming and J lost 7 bases, with 13 bases between them. This CDR3 comprises 15 residues. CDR1 is MNHEY, CDR2 SVGEGT, per germline. This CDR3 is CASSYSVTGMNEQFF. The CDR3, as DNA: TGTGCCAGCAGTTACTCAGTGACAGGTATGAATGAGCAGTTCTTC.

This chain uses TRBV2 with TRBJ1-2; D is perhaps TRBD1 (5 bases). V lost 6 bases and J 4 bases, leaving 15 bases between the germline ends. The CDR3 has 14 residues. In germline, CDR1 is SNHLY, CDR2 FYNNEI. The CDR3 DNA follows: TGTGCCAGCAGGGGAGGAGCGGGGCTCTATGGCTACACCTTC. It encodes CASRGGAGLYGYTF. The variable domain in full, completed from reference TRBV2 and TRBJ1-2, reads EPEVTQTPSHQVTQMGQEVILRCVPISNHLYFYWYRQILGQKVEFLVSFYNNEISEKSEIFDDQFSVERPDGSNFTLKIRSTKLEDSAMYFCASRGGAGLYGYTFGSGTRLTVV.

V and J are TRBV5-1 and TRBJ2-1, with D hard to call. V lost 0 bases, J lost 8 bases, and 6 bases lay in between. The germline V gene has CDR1 SGHRS and CDR2 YFSETQ. This CDR3 has 12 residues. Here the CDR3 reads CASSLGMHEQFF. The CDR3 DNA sequence: TGCGCCAGCAGCTTGGGTATGCATGAGCAGTTCTTC.

The chain employs TRBV28 and TRBJ2-7; D uncertain. The CDR3 extends over 13 amino acids. Looked up from germline, CDR1 is MDHEN and CDR2 is SYDVKM. The V gene lost 6 bases and the J gene lost 10 bases, with 19 bases spanning the gap. The CDR3 is CASSQTFAVSQYF. The CDR3 DNA reads TGTGCCAGCAGCCAAACCTTCGCGGTTTCCCAGTACTTC.

This chain connects TRBV7-9 to TRBJ2-5; D is uncertain. Germline CDR1 reads SEHNR; CDR2 reads FQNEAQ (reference sequence). This CDR3 contains 17 residues. Trimming shortened V by 1 base and J by 5 bases, and 20 bases separated the two germline ends. The CDR3 sequence is CASSLEGWGLGTETQYF. The CDR3 nucleotides read TGTGCCAGCAGCTTAGAGGGTTGGGGATTGGGAACCGAGACCCAGTACTTC.

This clone occurred once. V is TRBV9 and J is TRBJ1-4; D gene ambiguous. CDR3 length equals 16 residues. The germline gives CDR1 SGDLS, CDR2 YYNGEE. Trimming cost V 4 bases and J 0 bases, with 13 bases left between them. CDR3 loop: CASSTSGPATNEKLFF. The CDR3, as DNA: TGTGCCAGCAGCACTTCCGGGCCCGCAACTAATGAAAAACTGTTTTTT.

This clone appeared many times. The V gene is TRBV2, the J gene TRBJ1-1, with D possibly TRBD1 on 6 matching bases. V was pared by 0 bases and J by 7 bases, with 15 bases between. The V gene's germline CDR1 is SNHLY and CDR2 FYNNEI. The CDR3 loop spans 15 amino acids. The CDR3 bases are TGTGCCAGCAGTGAAGCGCACAGGGAGCAGGATGAAGCTTTCTTT. Its translation is CASSEAHREQDEAFF.

The CDR3 coding sequence is TGTGCCAGCAGCCATCAGGGGAAGAACACTGAAGCTTTCTTT. Its translation is CASSHQGKNTEAFF. J is TRBJ1-1 and V is TRBV3-1 (or the pseudogene TRBV3-2); tentative D call: TRBD1 (6 bases). Per the germline V gene, CDR1 is LGHDT and CDR2 is YNNKEL (reference sequence). V lost 3 bases, J lost 1 base, and 9 bases lay in between. The CDR3 sequence is 14 residues long.

This rearrangement joins TRBV9 to TRBJ1-6; D ambiguous. This CDR3 spans 12 amino acids. Germline assignment: CDR1 SGDLS and CDR2 YYNGEE. The V end lost 7 bases, the J end lost 6 bases, and 8 bases lay between the germline ends. CDR3 nucleotide sequence: TGTGCCAGCGCCGGCGGTAATTCACCCCTCCACTTT. It yields the protein CASAGGNSPLHF. Variable domain in full (rest from reference TRBV9 and TRBJ1-6): DSGVTQTPKHLITATGQRVTLRCSPRSGDLSVYWYQQSLDQGLQFLIQYYNGEERAKGNILERFSAQQFPDLHSELNLSSLELGDSALYFCASAGGNSPLHFGNGTRLTVT.

This clone was seen a single time. The rearrangement links TRBV19 to TRBJ2-2, with unresolved D. The germline gives CDR1 LNHDA, CDR2 SQIVND (reference sequence). The CDR3 contains 15 residues. Trimming shortened V by 1 base and J by 0 bases, and 6 bases separated the two germline ends. The CDR3 region is CASSIAATNTGELFF. CDR3 DNA sequence: TGTGCCAGTAGTATAGCGGCAACGAACACCGGGGAGCTGTTTTTT. Together with reference TRBV19 and TRBJ2-2, the CDR3 gives the full variable domain: DGGITQSPKYLFRKEGQNVTLSCEQNLNHDAMYWYRQDPGQGLRLIYYSQIVNDFQKGDIAEGYSVSREKKESFPLTVTSAQKNPTAFYLCASSIAATNTGELFFGEGSRLTVL.

CDR3 nucleotides: TGCAGTGCTAGTGCACTTGGTAGCGGGACCTCCTACGAGCAGTACTTC. It codes for CSASALGSGTSYEQYF. The V call is TRBV20-1, the J call TRBJ2-7; 8 bases are shared with TRBD2. Germline V gene lookup returns CDR1 DFQATT and CDR2 SNEGSKA (reference sequence). This CDR3 comprises 16 residues. The V gene end was trimmed by 3 bases and the J gene end by 0 bases; junction bases not matched to a gene: 10.

The gene calls are TRBV5-1 and TRBJ2-3; D ambiguous. Trimming shortened V by 7 bases and J by 6 bases, and 9 bases separated the two germline ends. Germline V CDR1 and CDR2: SGHRS, YFSETQ. The CDR3 totals 11 residues. DNA of the CDR3: TGCGCCAGCGCGGTGGGGGATACGCAGTATTTT. Residues: CASAVGDTQYF.

As regards this clone: With a much larger clone just one base away, this may be a read error. The chain carries TRBV11-3 and TRBJ2-1, with 10 bases aligning to TRBD2. CDR1 SGHNT and CDR2 YENEEA come from the germline V gene. The CDR3 loop spans 15 amino acids. Unmatched junction bases numbered 5, after V lost 5 bases and J lost 4 bases. The CDR3 region is CASSHQREGYNEQFF. In nucleotides, the CDR3 is TGTGCCAGCAGCCATCAGCGGGAGGGATACAATGAGCAGTTCTTC.

The chain is built from TRBV6-1 and TRBJ1-6; 9 bases are a match to TRBD1. CDR1 MNHNS and CDR2 SASEGT come from the germline V gene. CDR3 size: 15 residues. V dropped 2 bases and J dropped 6; count of bases not matched to a gene: 2. The CDR3 DNA follows: TGTGCCAGCAGTGAAACGACAGGGGGTAATTCACCCCTCCACTTT. Its translation: CASSETTGGNSPLHF.

The chain joins TRBV30 to TRBJ2-5; D not certain. V was pared by 0 bases and J by 4 bases, with 12 bases between. The CDR3 has 14 residues. Germline V gene lookup returns CDR1 GTSNPN and CDR2 SVGIG (reference sequence). As DNA, the CDR3 is TGTGCCTGGAGTGTAGGGCTGCCACCAGAGACCCAGTACTTC. This encodes CAWSVGLPPETQYF.